This T cell receptor (beta chain) originates from a study of T cells expressing NK-cell markers. For each CDR3 protein, TCRdb gives one entry from its re-call of the 5' RACE reads, without DNA. The sample has under 600,000 distinct CDR3 sequences. The CDR3 is made up of 14 amino acids. Germline V gene lookup returns CDR1 SGHDN and CDR2 FVKESK. Sequencing was performed on blood T cells: a sorted CD56 or NKG2C T cell subset, CD4+ or CD8+ T cells, or bulk PBMC T cells (not recorded which). The chain couples TRBV14 to TRBJ2-2; TCRdb outputs TRBD2, but without DNA this stays unchecked. The clonotype originates from a woman in her forties or fifties in good health. The CDR3 sequence: CASSRLVSTGELFF.